These T cell receptor beta chains were read from a single sample in a study of CD8+ T cells in alopecia areata. TCRdb keeps only in-frame clones here, not all; method: immunoSEQ multiplex PCR. The sample shows about 190,000 clones, about three fifths of them seen only once. Sequencing used CD4+ T cells sorted from blood, obtained at week 4, from a patient treated with tofacitinib. The receptors derive from a human donor with alopecia areata. The CDR3 runs from the conserved cysteine through the conserved F or W. A D gene is named only where the DNA matches it firmly. Size tells how often a clone was seen (once, few, many) or the class of an expanded clone, and some rows leave it out.

TRBJ2-5,NA,TRBV5-1,NA,TGCGCCAGCAGCTTTCAGGGATGGGAAGAGACCCAGTACTTC,CASSFQGWEETQYF
TRBJ2-1,TRBD1,TRBV28,NA,TGTGCCACCTTTAATCCGGGACAGCGCTCCTACAATGAGCAGTTCTTC,CATFNPGQRSYNEQFF
TRBJ1-5,NA,TRBV29-1,few,TGCAGCGTTGCAAGTGATAGCAATCAGCCCCAGCATTTT,CSVASDSNQPQHF
TRBJ2-5,NA,TRBV29-1,NA,TGCAGCGTTGGGAAATTAGAGACCCAGTACTTC,CSVGKLETQYF
TRBJ2-7,NA,TRBV4-1,few,TGCGCCAGCAGCCAAGACGGACAGAAGACCTACGAGCAGTACTTC,CASSQDGQKTYEQYF
TRBJ1-2,NA,TRBV28,NA,TGTGCCAGCAGTTTACCCAGGGACTATGGCTACACCTTC,CASSLPRDYGYTF
TRBJ2-3,NA,TRBV30,few,TGTGCCTGGAGATTGGAAGATACGCAGTATTTT,CAWRLEDTQYF
TRBJ1-2,NA,TRBV28,few,TGTGCCAGCAGTCCTGACCCCGGGCATGGCTACACCTTC,CASSPDPGHGYTF
TRBJ1-2,NA,TRBV6-6,many,TGTGCCAGCAGCTCCGGGGCGAACTATGGCTACACCTTC,CASSSGANYGYTF
TRBJ1-1,NA,TRBV30,NA,TGTGCCTGGAGAAAACGCCGAGGGGAGTACACTGAAGCTTTCTTT,CAWRKRRGEYTEAFF
TRBJ1-2,TRBD1,TRBV14,few,TGTGCCAGCAGCCAAGATTTCCCACCCGGGACAGGGAACTATGGCTACACCTTC,CASSQDFPPGTGNYGYTF
TRBJ2-1,TRBD2,TRBV5-1,NA,TGCGCCAGCAGCTTGTACGGGGGAGGGCCGGGAGATGAGCAGTTCTTC,CASSLYGGGPGDEQFF
TRBJ2-3,NA,TRBV11-3,few,TGTGCCAGCAGCTCAAGCACAGATACGCAGTATTTT,CASSSSTDTQYF
TRBJ2-7,NA,TRBV7-2,once,TGTGCCAGCAGCTGGAGGGGGCAAAGCTCCTACGAGCAGTACTTC,CASSWRGQSSYEQYF
TRBJ2-7,TRBD1,TRBV29-1,few,TGCAGCGTGACTTTGCGTAAGACAGGGAGCTCCTACGAGCAGTACTTC,CSVTLRKTGSSYEQYF
TRBJ2-3,NA,TRBV15,NA,TGTGCCACCAGCAGAGATCGGGCTCATGCGTATTTT,CATSRDRAHAYF
TRBJ2-1,NA,TRBV14,NA,TGTGCCAGCAGCCCCACCCTACACGTGCAGTTCTTC,CASSPTLHVQFF
TRBJ2-7,TRBD1,TRBV23-1,NA,TGCGCCAGCAGTCCGGGACAGGGAGGGCTCCATCTCTCCTACGAGCAGTACTTC,CASSPGQGGLHLSYEQYF
TRBJ1-2,NA,TRBV28,few,TGTGCCAGCAGTATCAGGGGATCAAGTGGCTACACCTTC,CASSIRGSSGYTF
TRBJ2-7,TRBD2,TRBV9,few,TGTGCCAGCAGCGCGTCGGGACGGGGGGTCGAGCAGTACTTC,CASSASGRGVEQYF
TRBJ1-4,NA,TRBV18,NA,TGTGCCAGCTCCCTAAATCGGGACTTTGAAAAACTGTTTTTT,CASSLNRDFEKLFF
TRBJ2-1,TRBD2,TRBV30,few,TGTGCCTGGAGTGGTGCGGCGGGAGTCGGCAATGAGCAGTTCTTC,CAWSGAAGVGNEQFF
TRBJ2-7,TRBD1,TRBV7-9,few,TGTGCCAGCAGCTCTACCGACAGGGGATACTACGAGCAGTACTTC,CASSSTDRGYYEQYF
TRBJ2-7,TRBD2,TRBV30,NA,TGTGCCTGGAGTGTATTAGCGGGGGCCTACGAGCAGTACTTC,CAWSVLAGAYEQYF
TRBJ2-5,NA,TRBV7-7,NA,TGTGCCAGCAGCTTGCTTGGAGAGACCCAGTACTTC,CASSLLGETQYF
TRBJ2-3,NA,TRBV29-1,few,TGCAGCGTTGCGGCAGGGCATAGCACAGATACGCAGTATTTT,CSVAAGHSTDTQYF
TRBJ2-6,NA,TRBV30,NA,TGTGCCCTCTTGGGATTGTCCGGGGCCAACGTCCTGACTTTC,CALLGLSGANVLTF
TRBJ1-1,TRBD1,TRBV29-1,NA,TGCAGCGTTGTGGAGGGGGCCATAGTCAACACTGAAGCTTTCTTT,CSVVEGAIVNTEAFF
TRBJ2-3,NA,TRBV29-1,NA,TGCAGCGTTGCTGCAGGGGCCCTCACAGATACGCAGTATTTT,CSVAAGALTDTQYF
TRBJ1-1,NA,TRBV25-1,NA,TGTGCCAGCAGCAAAGGGACTCCCGGCGGGTCCGAAGCTTTCTTT,CASSKGTPGGSEAFF
TRBJ2-7,TRBD2,TRBV25-1,NA,TGTGCCAGCAGTAACCCGGGAGGGATCTACGAGCAGTACTTC,CASSNPGGIYEQYF
TRBJ1-2,NA,TRBV5-4,NA,TGTGCCAGCAGTAGATCGTCCTACGAGGCGGGCTACACCTTC,CASSRSSYEAGYTF
TRBJ2-7,TRBD1,TRBV4-1,NA,TGCGCCAGCAGCGTGCGACAGGGAGACGAGCAGTACTTC,CASSVRQGDEQYF
TRBJ2-5,NA,TRBV29-1,few,TGCAGCGTTGAAGATCTTCCCGACAGACAAGAGACCCAGTACTTC,CSVEDLPDRQETQYF
TRBJ2-7,TRBD2,TRBV7-2,NA,TGTGCCAGCAGCTTCCAATCTCTAGCGGGAGGGCACGAGCAGTACTTC,CASSFQSLAGGHEQYF
TRBJ2-1,NA,TRBV5-1,NA,TGCGCCAGCAGCGTGCGAGACGAGCAGTTCTTC,CASSVRDEQFF
TRBJ2-7,TRBD1,TRBV18,few,TGTGCCAGCTCGGCCGACAGGGCCGAGCAGTACTTC,CASSADRAEQYF
TRBJ2-3,TRBD1,TRBV2,NA,TGTGCCAGCAGTAGGGAGACAGGGCTGACAGATACGCAGTATTTT,CASSRETGLTDTQYF
TRBJ1-5,TRBD1,TRBV5-4,NA,TGTGCCAGCAGCTCCGGGACAGGCAATCAGCCCCAGCATTTT,CASSSGTGNQPQHF
TRBJ1-5,NA,TRBV5-1,NA,TGCGCCAGCAGCTTGGAGACAGTCAATCAGCCCCAGCATTTT,CASSLETVNQPQHF
TRBJ2-3,TRBD2,TRBV29-1,NA,TGCAGCGTCCGCCTGGTAGCGGGAAGAACAGATACGCAGTATTTT,CSVRLVAGRTDTQYF
TRBJ1-1,TRBD1,TRBV19,NA,TGTGCCAGTAGAGACAGGGGGCTAAGGAACACTGAAGCTTTCTTT,CASRDRGLRNTEAFF